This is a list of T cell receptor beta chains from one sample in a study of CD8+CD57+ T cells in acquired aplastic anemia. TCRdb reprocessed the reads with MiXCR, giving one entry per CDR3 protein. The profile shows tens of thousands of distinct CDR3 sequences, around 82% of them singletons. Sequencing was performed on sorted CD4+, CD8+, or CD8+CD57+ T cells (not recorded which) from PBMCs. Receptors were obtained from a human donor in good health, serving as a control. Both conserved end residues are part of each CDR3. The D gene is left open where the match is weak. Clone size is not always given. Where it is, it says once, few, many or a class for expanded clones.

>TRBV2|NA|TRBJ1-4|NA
CASSHQVLEEKLFF
TGTGCCAGCAGCCACCAGGTGTTGGAAGAAAAACTGTTTTTT
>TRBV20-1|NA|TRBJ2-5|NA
CSAIGGRAMKTQYF
TGCAGTGCTATCGGGGGCAGAGCCATGAAGACCCAGTACTTC
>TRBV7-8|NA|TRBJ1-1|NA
CASSLGGAGSGTYTEAFF
TGTGCCAGCAGCTTAGGGGGCGCGGGGTCAGGTACATACACTGAAGCTTTCTTT
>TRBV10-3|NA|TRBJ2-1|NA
CAISGGANEQFF
TGTGCCATCAGTGGGGGGGCCAATGAGCAGTTCTTC
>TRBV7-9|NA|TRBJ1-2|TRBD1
CASSNRDRAFYGYTF
TGTGCCAGCAGCAATCGGGACAGGGCTTTCTATGGCTACACCTTC
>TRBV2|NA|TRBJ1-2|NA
CASSVPLGWDYGYTF
TGTGCCAGCAGTGTCCCTCTCGGTTGGGACTATGGCTACACCTTC
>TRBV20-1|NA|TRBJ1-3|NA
CSASDTNSGNTIYF
TGCAGTGCTAGTGACACCAACTCTGGAAACACCATATATTTT
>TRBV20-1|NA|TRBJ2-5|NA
CSASHQETQYF
TGCAGTGCTAGTCACCAAGAGACCCAGTACTTC
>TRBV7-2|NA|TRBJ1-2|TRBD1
CASSLGQGIDGYTF
TGTGCCAGCAGCCTGGGACAGGGGATCGATGGCTACACCTTC
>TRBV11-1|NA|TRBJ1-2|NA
CASSLVPPSSKRGYGYTF
TGTGCCAGCAGCTTAGTTCCGCCCAGTAGCAAACGGGGCTATGGCTACACCTTC
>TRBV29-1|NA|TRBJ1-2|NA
CSVDGVGSHRDNGYTF
TGCAGCGTTGATGGGGTCGGAAGCCACCGGGACAATGGCTACACCTTC
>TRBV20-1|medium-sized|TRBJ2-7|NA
CSARGLRYGSYEQYF
TGCAGTGCTCGGGGACTCCGATACGGTTCCTACGAGCAGTACTTC
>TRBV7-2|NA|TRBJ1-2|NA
CASSRGQPRFGYTF
TGTGCCAGCAGCCGCGGACAGCCCCGATTTGGCTACACCTTC
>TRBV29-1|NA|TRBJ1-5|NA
CSATGSENQPQHF
TGCAGCGCCACTGGGTCAGAAAATCAGCCCCAGCATTTT
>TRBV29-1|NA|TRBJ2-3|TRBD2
CSVAEGGSPDTQYF
TGCAGCGTTGCTGAGGGAGGGAGCCCAGATACGCAGTATTTT
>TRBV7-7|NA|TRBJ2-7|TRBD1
CASSPTGGTYEQYF
TGTGCCAGCAGCCCAACAGGGGGCACCTACGAGCAGTACTTC